These 26 T cell receptor beta chains were sequenced from one sample in a study of blood T cell repertoires in COVID-19. Sequencing used immunoSEQ multiplex PCR; TCRdb keeps in-frame clones, though not all of them. The table lists fewer than 50,000 clones, over 85% of them singletons, with 0.3% to 0.4% in the top ten. Specimen: peripheral blood. The source is a man between 50 and 59 years old with COVID-19, enrolled during active disease.

The chain couples TRBV5-6 to TRBJ2-5, with D possibly being TRBD1 (5 bases). V was shortened by 3 bases and J by 1 base, with 10 bases between the two germline ends. The CDR3 loop spans 14 amino acids. CDR1 is SGHDT and CDR2 is YYEEEE in the germline V gene. The CDR3 sequence is CASSSQVSQETQYF. DNA of the CDR3: TGTGCCAGCAGCTCACAGGTCAGCCAAGAGACCCAGTACTTC.

This sequence joins TRBV3-1 (or the pseudogene TRBV3-2) and TRBJ1-2, with D perhaps matching TRBD1 (5 bases). The V end was cut by 6 bases, the J end by 8 bases, with 10 bases between. This CDR3 comprises 11 residues. CDR1 and CDR2 (germline): LGHDT, YNNKEL (reference sequence). CDR3 bases: TGTGCCAGCAGTAGGGGCCGCGGCTACACCTTC. Translation: CASSRGRGYTF.

V gene TRBV7-9 combines with J gene TRBJ2-1, with 8 bases matching TRBD1. The CDR3 is 18 residues long. J was trimmed by 3 bases and V by 3 bases; bases with no gene match: 13. Germline V gene sequence: CDR1 SEHNR, CDR2 FQNEAQ (reference sequence). CDR3 residues: CASSFARGRLVGYNEQFF. DNA of the CDR3: TGTGCCAGCAGCTTCGCCAGGGGGCGCTTGGTGGGCTACAATGAGCAGTTCTTC. Full variable domain (remainder filled in from reference TRBV7-9 and TRBJ2-1): DTGVSQNPRHKITKRGQNVTFRCDPISEHNRLYWYRQTLGQGPEFLTYFQNEAQLEKSRLLSDRFSAERPKGSFSTLEIQRTEQGDSAMYLCASSFARGRLVGYNEQFFGPGTRLTVL.

This chain joins TRBV7-2 and TRBJ2-1; TRBD2 aligns across 9 bases. This CDR3 region has 16 residues. The ends lost 5 bases at V and 5 bases at J; junction bases unmatched: 10. CDR1 and CDR2 (germline): SGHTA, FQGNSA. The CDR3 DNA reads as TGTGCCAGCAGCCCTACACAGCGGGAGGAAGACAATGAGCAGTTCTTC. Translated: CASSPTQREEDNEQFF.

The CDR3 DNA reads TGTGCCAGCAGTGAGACAGGGGGAGCGGGTCAGCCCCAGCATTTT. It encodes CASSETGGAGQPQHF. The chain links TRBV2 to TRBJ1-5; TRBD1 matches 9 bases. CDR1 is SNHLY, CDR2 FYNNEI, per germline. This CDR3 comprises 15 residues. V lost 3 bases, J lost 6 bases, and 6 bases stayed unmatched.

CDR3 in DNA: TGTGCCAGCAGCCCCCGGGGGCGACTAGCGCCCTACGAGCAGTACTTC. Its protein product is CASSPRGRLAPYEQYF. The V call is TRBV7-6, the J call TRBJ2-7; 8 bases fit TRBD2. J was trimmed by 2 bases and V by 5 bases; bases with no gene match: 11. Germline CDR1 reads SGHVS; CDR2 reads FNYEAQ. This CDR3 contains 16 residues.

This chain uses TRBV5-1 with TRBJ2-3; possible D gene TRBD1, 5 bases. Trimming removed 5 bases from V and 0 bases from J, with 13 bases in between. From germline, CDR1 is SGHRS and CDR2 YFSETQ. CDR3 size: 15 residues. This CDR3 reads CASRPQGSSTDTQYF. CDR3 bases: TGCGCCAGCAGACCGCAGGGATCTAGCACAGATACGCAGTATTTT.

V usage is TRBV9 and J usage is TRBJ1-6, with TRBD1 matching over 7 bases. Germline trimming cut 4 bases from V and 7 bases from J; bases unmatched to any gene: 5. The V gene's germline CDR1 is SGDLS and CDR2 YYNGEE. CDR3 length equals 14 residues. The CDR3, as DNA: TGTGCCAGCAGCCCCGGGACAGCGAATTCACCCCTCCACTTT. It is translated as CASSPGTANSPLHF.

J is TRBJ1-3 and V is TRBV5-8, with TRBD1 as a possible D gene (5 bases). This CDR3 contains 17 residues. Trimming pared 2 bases from V and 2 bases from J, leaving 17 bases between. The germline V gene has CDR1 SGHTS and CDR2 YDEGEE. CDR3 loop: CASSFVRSGTAGNTIYF. CDR3 sequence (DNA): TGTGCCAGCAGCTTTGTCCGAAGCGGGACGGCTGGAAACACCATATATTTT.

The gene calls are TRBV18 and TRBJ1-1; 10 bases fit TRBD1. The ends lost 3 bases at V and 4 bases at J; junction bases unmatched: 2. The germline gives CDR1 KGHSH, CDR2 LQKENI. The CDR3 totals 14 residues. The CDR3 bases are TGTGCCAGCTCACCGGGACAGGGGCGCACTGAAGCTTTCTTT. Protein sequence: CASSPGQGRTEAFF. The complete variable domain, with remaining parts taken from reference TRBV18 and TRBJ1-1, reads NAGVMQNPRHLVRRRGQEARLRCSPMKGHSHVYWYRQLPEEGLKFMVYLQKENIIDESGMPKERFSAEFPKEGPSILRIQQVVRGDSAAYFCASSPGQGRTEAFFGQGTRLTVV.

This rearrangement joins TRBV7-2 to TRBJ2-1; TRBD2 aligns across 7 bases. Looked up from germline, CDR1 is SGHTA and CDR2 is FQGNSA. V dropped 1 base and J dropped 9; count of bases not matched to a gene: 9. The CDR3 consists of 15 residues. The CDR3 nucleotides are TGTGCCAGCAGCTTAGATGCCCCCTGGGAGGGTGAGCAGTTCTTC. As protein: CASSLDAPWEGEQFF.

CDR3 nucleotide sequence: TGTGCCAGCAGTTTACTAGACAGGGGATCACCCCTCCACTTT. Amino acids: CASSLLDRGSPLHF. This sequence joins TRBV27 and TRBJ1-6; TRBD1 matches 8 bases. Germline V gene sequence: CDR1 MNHEY, CDR2 SMNVEV (reference sequence). After removal of 2 bases from V and 10 bases from J, the junction contained 4 bases not matched to a gene. CDR3 size: 14 residues.

The chain is built from TRBV18 and TRBJ2-7; D not certain. Between the trimmed V and J ends, which lost 6 bases and 9 bases, there was a span of 15 bases. CDR3 size: 12 residues. Germline V gives CDR1 KGHSH, CDR2 LQKENI. The DNA for the CDR3 is TGTGCCAGCTCTCCCGGTCCCCCTGGGCAGTACTTC. The encoded protein is CASSPGPPGQYF.

Regarding this clone: One junction end disagrees with the germline gene, perhaps due to a read error. This chain joins TRBV5-6 and TRBJ1-2; D is undetermined. The length of the CDR3 is 15 residues. In germline, CDR1 is SGHDT, CDR2 YYEEEE. CDR3 sequence: CASSLGPGVNYDYTF. The CDR3 DNA sequence: TGTGCCAGCAGCTTGGGTCCGGGAGTCAACTATGACTACACCTTC.

The chain is built from TRBV10-3 and TRBJ2-1; 7 bases match TRBD1. Germline CDR1 ENHRY, CDR2 SYGVKD. V lost 10 bases to trimming and J lost 9 bases; unmatched junction nucleotides: 9. CDR3 size: 12 residues. This chain's CDR3 is CATEGQQPEQFF. CDR3 sequence (DNA): TGTGCCACAGAGGGACAGCAACCTGAGCAGTTCTTC.

V gene TRBV2 combines with J gene TRBJ1-2; no firm D call. Trimming left V 4 bases short and J 7 bases short, with 7 bases between. The CDR3 spans 11 residues. Per germline, CDR1 SNHLY and CDR2 FYNNEI. CDR3 amino acids: CASSVIVGYTF. CDR3 DNA: TGTGCCAGCAGTGTAATCGTTGGCTACACCTTC.

The V gene is TRBV10-3, the J gene TRBJ2-7; D might be TRBD2 (7 bases). The germline V gene encodes CDR1 ENHRY and CDR2 SYGVKD. The CDR3 is 13 amino acids. V dropped 10 bases and J dropped 4 bases, with 17 bases sitting between them. CDR3 nucleotides: TGTGCCACCGGAAAGGGGGGGGGTTACGAGCAGTACTTC. It encodes CATGKGGGYEQYF.

CDR3 region: CAISEASVAVDEQFF. DNA of the CDR3: TGTGCCATCAGTGAGGCTAGCGTGGCGGTAGATGAGCAGTTCTTC. The chain joins TRBV10-3 to TRBJ2-1, with D tentatively TRBD2 (6 bases). Germline CDR1 ENHRY, CDR2 SYGVKD. Trimming took 2 bases from V and 8 from J, leaving 16 bases between them. The CDR3 totals 15 residues.

This clone came up once. J is TRBJ2-7 and V is TRBV6-5, with 9 positions matching TRBD1. Germline CDR1 is MNHEY and CDR2 is SVGAGI. The CDR3 extends over 14 amino acids. The J segment lost 3 bases and the V segment lost 6 bases, leaving 6 bases of the junction unmatched. DNA for the CDR3: TGTGCCAGCAGGACCGGGACAGGGTACTACGAGCAGTACTTC. The encoded protein is CASRTGTGYYEQYF.

The gene calls are TRBV6-5 and TRBJ2-7, with D maybe TRBD1 (5 bases). The length of the CDR3 is 15 residues. Germline-derived CDR1 and CDR2 are MNHEY and SVGAGI. Trimming removed 2 bases from V and 2 bases from J, with 13 bases in between. In nucleotides, the CDR3 is TGTGCCAGCAGTTACGCCGCACAGGCAACCTACGAGCAGTACTTC. Encoded protein: CASSYAAQATYEQYF.

This sequence joins TRBV6-5 and TRBJ1-5; 8 bases fit TRBD1. Trimming took 4 bases from V and 7 from J; bases not matched to a gene: 3. Germline V lookup: CDR1 MNHEY, CDR2 SVGAGI. CDR3 length equals 13 residues. Here the CDR3 DNA reads TGTGCCAGCAGTTCAGGGGGCGGACAGCCCCAGCATTTT. Protein: CASSSGGGQPQHF.

The chain combines TRBV7-3 with TRBJ2-3, with D tentatively TRBD2 (5 bases). V dropped 4 bases and J dropped 2 bases, with 10 bases sitting between them. The CDR3 spans 14 residues. Germline CDR1 and CDR2: SGHTA and FQGTGA. The CDR3 loop is CASSSLVATDTQYF. Here the CDR3 DNA reads TGTGCCAGCAGCTCACTAGTGGCCACAGATACGCAGTATTTT.

This chain connects TRBV7-9 to TRBJ2-1; D not certain. The CDR3 is 16 amino acids. Trimming pared 5 bases from V and 2 bases from J, leaving 16 bases between. In germline, CDR1 is SEHNR, CDR2 FQNEAQ (reference sequence). The CDR3 reads CASSKLVAATYNEQFF. CDR3 DNA sequence: TGTGCCAGCAGCAAGCTCGTAGCTGCCACCTACAATGAGCAGTTCTTC. Together with reference TRBV7-9 and TRBJ2-1, the CDR3 gives the full variable domain: DTGVSQNPRHKITKRGQNVTFRCDPISEHNRLYWYRQTLGQGPEFLTYFQNEAQLEKSRLLSDRFSAERPKGSFSTLEIQRTEQGDSAMYLCASSKLVAATYNEQFFGPGTRLTVL.

CDR3 residues: CATSRDVRTGASNQPQHF. The DNA of the CDR3 is TGTGCCACCAGCAGAGATGTTCGGACAGGGGCCAGCAATCAGCCCCAGCATTTT. The rearrangement joins TRBV15 to TRBJ1-5; TRBD1 agrees at 9 bases. Germline-derived CDR1 and CDR2 are LNHNV and YYDKDF (reference sequence). The junction had 7 bases not matched to a gene; V was cut back by 0 bases and J by 1 base. The CDR3 is 18 residues long.

This chain joins TRBV9 and TRBJ2-1; 10 bases map to TRBD2. Per germline, CDR1 SGDLS and CDR2 YYNGEE. Trimming took 0 bases from V and 6 from J; bases not matched to a gene: 6. The CDR3 loop spans 16 amino acids. The CDR3 sequence is CASSVAPSGSSNEQFF. As DNA, the CDR3 is TGTGCCAGCAGCGTAGCTCCTAGCGGGAGTAGCAATGAGCAGTTCTTC.

The genes are TRBV7-2 and TRBJ2-3; D gene unclear. With 4 bases removed from V and 3 bases from J, the gap between germline ends came to 8 bases. The germline CDR1 and CDR2 sequences are SGHTA and FQGNSA. The CDR3 is 13 amino acids. CDR3 nucleotides: TGTGCCAGCAGCTCCCCGGGTACAGATACGCAGTATTTT. It encodes CASSSPGTDTQYF.